These T cell receptor beta chains were read from a single sample in a study of blood T cell repertoires in COVID-19. Repertoires were generated with immunoSEQ multiplex PCR, while TCRdb's copy carries only in-frame clones and drops some. The sample includes some 400,000 clones, more than 85% of them seen just once. The sequencing input was peripheral blood. These TCRs come from a human donor in a cohort sampled during active COVID-19. Each CDR3 is given with its conserved first and last residue. A D gene is named only where the DNA matches it firmly. Only part of the rows carry a size: once, few, many, or a class if the clone is expanded.

>.|TRBV29-1|TRBJ1-4|11|TRBD1
CSVRDSEKLFF
TGCAGCGTTCGGGACAGCGAAAAACTGTTTTTT
>.|TRBV7-9|TRBJ2-7|17|.
CASSLALETDRSWEQYF
TGTGCCAGCAGCTTAGCGCTAGAGACAGATAGATCCTGGGAGCAGTACTTC
>.|TRBV27|TRBJ1-4|16|.
CASRGGNSATNEKLFF
TGTGCCAGCAGAGGAGGGAACTCTGCAACTAATGAAAAACTGTTTTTT
>.|TRBV6-5|TRBJ2-7|15|TRBD2
CASSAAGEIRQEQYF
TGTGCCAGCAGCGCCGCGGGGGAGATCAGGCAGGAGCAGTACTTC
>.|TRBV19|TRBJ2-1|11|TRBD2
CASSRTSDEFF
TGTGCCAGTAGCCGGACTAGCGACGAGTTCTTC
>.|TRBV19|TRBJ2-7|15|.
CASSSAWRSSYEQYF
TGTGCCAGTAGTTCTGCGTGGCGGAGCTCCTACGAGCAGTACTTC
>.|TRBV3-1/TRBV3-2|TRBJ2-7|12|.
CASSQTTSEQYF
TGTGCCAGCAGCCAGACGACTAGCGAGCAGTACTTC
>.|TRBV3-1/TRBV3-2|TRBJ1-1|12|.
CASSQVSTEAFF
TGTGCCAGCAGTCAGGTATCCACTGAAGCTTTCTTT
>few|TRBV4-1|TRBJ2-7|15|TRBD2
CASSQLAGAMSEQYF
TGCGCCAGCAGCCAGTTAGCGGGAGCCATGAGCGAGCAGTACTTC
>once|TRBV4-1|TRBJ2-2|18|TRBD2
CASSQEPSGGSGTGELFF
TGCGCCAGCAGCCAAGAACCTAGCGGGGGATCGGGGACCGGGGAGCTGTTTTTT
>.|TRBV9|TRBJ2-1|15|TRBD1
CASTPTGEVWNEQFF
TGTGCCAGCACCCCGACAGGGGAGGTTTGGAATGAGCAGTTCTTC
>.|TRBV14|TRBJ2-3|14|TRBD2
CASASGVSTDTQYF
TGTGCCAGCGCTAGCGGGGTTAGCACAGATACGCAGTATTTT
>.|TRBV7-2|TRBJ2-3|13|.
CASSLQGEDTQYF
TGTGCCAGCAGCCTCCAGGGCGAAGATACGCAGTATTTT
>.|TRBV7-3|TRBJ2-6|18|TRBD1
CASSLRGQAGGGANVLTF
TGTGCCAGCAGCTTAAGGGGACAGGCGGGTGGTGGGGCCAACGTCCTGACTTTC
>once|TRBV28|TRBJ1-6|18|.
CASSRHGEYREKNSPLHF
TGTGCCAGCAGTCGACACGGAGAATATAGGGAGAAGAATTCACCCCTCCACTTT
>.|TRBV4-1|TRBJ2-7|14|.
CASTPVAGLNEQYF
TGCGCCAGCACCCCCGTGGCAGGGCTAAACGAGCAGTACTTC
>.|TRBV24-1|TRBJ2-1|14|TRBD2
CATSERLAGQEQFF
TGTGCCACCAGTGAAAGACTAGCGGGCCAAGAGCAGTTCTTC
>.|TRBV3-1/TRBV3-2|TRBJ2-3|12|TRBD1
CASSQGPTGPYF
TGTGCCAGCAGCCAAGGACCGACAGGGCCCTATTTT
>once|TRBV15|TRBJ1-2|18|.
CATSRLEPRGVTNYGYTF
TGTGCCACCAGCAGATTGGAACCCCGGGGGGTCACTAACTATGGCTACACCTTC
>once|TRBV15|TRBJ2-1|16|TRBD2
CATSRGDGSGDGEQFF
TGTGCCACCAGCAGAGGAGACGGGAGCGGGGATGGTGAGCAGTTCTTC
>.|TRBV19|TRBJ2-1|15|.
CASSPTGLSYNEQFF
TGTGCCAGTAGTCCGACAGGCTTATCCTACAATGAGCAGTTCTTC
>.|TRBV5-4|TRBJ2-1|15|TRBD1
CASSGGTGGLHEQFF
TGTGCCAGCAGCGGGGGGACAGGGGGCCTACATGAGCAGTTCTTC
>.|TRBV29-1|TRBJ1-1|16|TRBD1
CSGVRGQGEEGTEAFF
TGCAGCGGGGTTCGGGGACAGGGGGAGGAGGGCACTGAAGCTTTCTTT
>.|TRBV9|TRBJ2-7|16|TRBD1
CASSSGPGGSSYEQYF
TGTGCCAGCAGCTCAGGGCCAGGGGGCTCCTCCTACGAGCAGTACTTC
>.|TRBV5-8|TRBJ2-7|13|.
CASSLGQNYEQYF
TGTGCCAGCAGCTTGGGACAGAACTACGAGCAGTACTTC
>.|TRBV15|TRBJ2-5|17|TRBD1
CATSRDRATGGAETQYF
TGTGCCACCAGCAGAGATCGGGCTACAGGGGGAGCAGAGACCCAGTACTTC
>once|TRBV19|TRBJ1-5|13|TRBD1
CASSMDRGQPQHF
TGTGCCAGTAGTATGGACAGGGGGCAGCCCCAGCATTTT
>.|TRBV18|TRBJ2-5|13|.
CASSRAVQETQYF
TGTGCCAGCTCAAGAGCGGTACAAGAGACCCAGTACTTC
>.|TRBV10-1|TRBJ2-1|14|.
CASTPGGEGDEQFF
TGCGCCAGCACCCCTGGGGGAGAGGGGGATGAGCAGTTCTTC
>.|TRBV11-2|TRBJ2-7|10|.
CASRAGEQYF
TGTGCCAGCAGGGCGGGGGAGCAGTACTTC
>.|TRBV9|TRBJ2-1|15|TRBD2
CASSALAGVYNEQFF
TGTGCCAGCAGCGCACTAGCGGGGGTCTACAATGAGCAGTTCTTC
>.|TRBV9|TRBJ2-7|17|TRBD1
CASTRDDQTGHFYEQYF
TGTGCCAGCACCCGCGATGATCAGACAGGGCATTTTTACGAGCAGTACTTC
>few|TRBV19|TRBJ1-4|11|.
CASSRDEKLFF
TGTGCCAGTAGTCGGGATGAAAAACTGTTTTTT
>.|TRBV5-1|TRBJ2-5|15|.
CASSLLGNRQETQYF
TGCGCCAGCAGCTTGTTGGGAAACAGGCAAGAGACCCAGTACTTC
>few|TRBV25-1|TRBJ2-1|17|TRBD2
CASSDPRTSSSDNEQFF
TGTGCCAGCAGTGATCCTAGGACTAGTTCGTCCGACAATGAGCAGTTCTTC
>.|TRBV11-2|TRBJ2-1|16|.
CASSFTGRASFNEQFF
TGTGCCAGCAGCTTTACAGGGAGGGCCAGTTTCAATGAGCAGTTCTTC
>few|TRBV4-2|TRBJ1-3|16|.
CASSQDWKGARNTIYF
TGTGCCAGCAGCCAAGATTGGAAAGGGGCTAGAAACACCATATATTTT
>.|TRBV9|TRBJ1-6|14|.
CASSVGGSNSPLHF
TGTGCCAGCAGCGTAGGCGGCAGTAATTCACCCCTCCACTTT
>.|TRBV30|TRBJ1-2|12|.
CAWTTGYYGYTF
TGTGCCTGGACTACAGGGTACTATGGCTACACCTTC
>.|TRBV6-6|TRBJ2-1|13|TRBD1
CAHSWTGFNEQFF
TGTGCCCATTCATGGACAGGGTTCAATGAGCAGTTCTTC
>.|TRBV7-3|TRBJ2-1|15|.
CASSLSPGSYNEQFF
TGTGCCAGCAGCTTAAGCCCAGGATCCTACAATGAGCAGTTCTTC
>.|TRBV12-3/TRBV12-4|TRBJ2-7|12|TRBD2
CARASGTLAQYF
TGTGCCAGGGCAAGCGGGACCTTGGCGCAGTACTTC
>.|TRBV5-4|TRBJ2-5|14|TRBD1
CASSLRDRGETQYF
TGTGCCAGCAGCTTGAGGGACAGGGGTGAGACCCAGTACTTC
>.|TRBV7-3|TRBJ1-2|15|.
CASSPTGRDNYGYTF
TGTGCCAGCAGCCCTACCGGCCGGGATAACTATGGCTACACCTTC
>.|TRBV30|TRBJ2-2|14|TRBD2
CAWISGVNTGELFF
TGTGCCTGGATTAGCGGGGTAAACACCGGGGAGCTGTTTTTT
>.|TRBV5-1|TRBJ1-1|15|TRBD1
CASSGTGSSSAEAFF
TGCGCCAGCAGTGGGACAGGGAGTAGTTCCGCTGAAGCTTTCTTT
>.|TRBV7-3|TRBJ2-1|14|TRBD2
CASSLLAGVGEQFF
TGTGCCAGCAGCTTATTAGCGGGAGTGGGTGAGCAGTTCTTC
>.|TRBV30|TRBJ1-6|15|TRBD1
CAWSVGAGGNSPLHF
TGTGCCTGGAGTGTGGGCGCAGGGGGGAATTCACCCCTCCACTTT
>.|TRBV10-3|TRBJ1-5|13|TRBD1
CATRPQGNQPQHF
TGTGCCACGAGACCACAGGGGAATCAGCCCCAGCATTTT
>.|TRBV21-1|TRBJ2-1|16|.
CASSGHRGRRYNEQFF
TGTGCCAGCAGCGGACACAGGGGGCGCCGATACAATGAGCAGTTCTTC
>.|TRBV18|TRBJ1-2|14|.
CASSNQRGNYGYTF
TGTGCCAGCTCGAACCAACGGGGGAACTATGGCTACACCTTC
>.|TRBV30|TRBJ1-4|13|.
CAWRSSPNEKLFF
TGTGCCTGGAGATCTTCTCCTAATGAAAAACTGTTTTTT